Following are 13 T cell receptor beta chains from one sample sequenced in a study of Graves' ophthalmopathy and Graves' hyperthyroidism. Researchers took RNA transcripts and amplified TCR beta CDR3 regions from them. An initial RT-PCR round employing HTBI primers preceded a second-round multiplex PCR. MiXCR, run by TCRdb on the multiplex PCR reads, gives a single entry per CDR3 protein. The sample has about 640,000 distinct CDR3 sequences; roughly 41% are singletons. The source material was peripheral blood. The source of these receptors is an adult man with Graves' ophthalmopathy.

V is TRBV25-1 and J is TRBJ2-3, with unresolved D. CDR3 length: 13 amino acids. V dropped 2 bases and J dropped 2 bases, with 5 bases sitting between them. Germline lookup yields CDR1 MGHDK and CDR2 SYGVNS. CDR3 protein: CASSELVTDTQYF. In DNA form, the CDR3 reads TGTGCCAGCAGTGAACTAGTCACAGATACGCAGTATTTT.

This clonotype occurred a few times. V gene TRBV7-7 combines with J gene TRBJ2-7; 16 bases are a match to TRBD2. V shed 1 base and J 1 base; nucleotides not matched to a gene: 7. The germline CDR1 and CDR2 sequences are SSHAT and FNYEAQ (reference sequence). The CDR3 runs to 19 residues. The CDR3 is CASSLEPPGLAGGSYEQYF. CDR3 nucleotide sequence: TGTGCCAGCAGCTTAGAGCCTCCGGGACTAGCGGGAGGGTCCTACGAGCAGTACTTC.

This clonotype was observed many times. J is TRBJ2-5 and V is TRBV9, with 7 nucleotides matching TRBD1. V was pared by 3 bases and J by 5 bases, with 10 bases of the junction left unmatched. The CDR3 spans 15 residues. Germline CDR1 SGDLS, CDR2 YYNGEE. The chain's CDR3 is CASSGGTAVHETQYF. CDR3 in DNA: TGTGCCAGCAGCGGGGGGACAGCCGTCCACGAGACCCAGTACTTC.

Only a few counts were recorded for this clonotype. The V and J genes are TRBV6-1 and TRBJ2-5, with D tentatively TRBD1 (6 bases). V was clipped by 2 bases and J by 0 bases, with 10 bases between them. Germline lookup yields CDR1 MNHNS and CDR2 SASEGT. The CDR3 extends over 15 amino acids. CDR3 in DNA: TGTGCCAGCAGTGAATTCAGGGGCTACCAAGAGACCCAGTACTTC. Translated, it gives CASSEFRGYQETQYF.

The gene calls are TRBV19 and TRBJ1-2; D is perhaps TRBD1 (5 bases). Trimming pared 9 bases from V and 4 bases from J, leaving 18 bases between. The CDR3 extends over 14 amino acids. Germline values: CDR1 LNHDA, CDR2 SQIVND (reference sequence). DNA for the CDR3: TGTGCCAGCAGAGATCCGTCGGGGACCTATGGCTACACCTTC. Translated, it gives CASRDPSGTYGYTF. Using reference TRBV19 and TRBJ1-2 for the parts outside the CDR3, the full variable domain is DGGITQSPKYLFRKEGQNVTLSCEQNLNHDAMYWYRQDPGQGLRLIYYSQIVNDFQKGDIAEGYSVSREKKESFPLTVTSAQKNPTAFYLCASRDPSGTYGYTFGSGTRLTVV.

The CDR3 protein is CASSFGPRQTNYGYTF. In nucleotides, the CDR3 is TGCGCCAGCAGCTTCGGACCAAGACAGACTAACTATGGCTACACCTTC. V gene TRBV10-2 combines with J gene TRBJ1-2; D is possibly TRBD1 (5 bases). The CDR3 is 16 amino acids. Looked up from germline, CDR1 is WSHSY and CDR2 is SAAADI. Trimming removed 6 bases from V and 0 bases from J, with 17 bases in between.

The rearrangement links TRBV9 to TRBJ2-7; D tentatively fits TRBD1 or TRBD2 (5 bases each). The CDR3 covers 16 residues. V lost 4 bases and J lost 3, with 20 bases in between. Germline CDR1 and CDR2: SGDLS and YYNGEE. CDR3 sequence: CASSLEPRGRDYEQYF. The CDR3 nucleotides read TGTGCCAGCAGCTTAGAGCCTCGGGGACGGGACTACGAGCAGTACTTC.

The table lists this clonotype with many counts. The chain recombines TRBV19 with TRBJ1-1, with 7 positions matching TRBD1. The CDR3 runs to 14 residues. Per germline, CDR1 LNHDA and CDR2 SQIVND (reference sequence). J gave up 5 bases and V 4 bases, and 7 bases lay outside the gene matches. The CDR3 sequence is CASSNTGVGTEAFF. CDR3 DNA: TGTGCCAGTAGTAACACAGGGGTTGGGACTGAAGCTTTCTTT.

This clonotype was found many times. V gene TRBV29-1 combines with J gene TRBJ2-7; D is ambiguous. The length of the CDR3 is 12 residues. Germline loops: CDR1 SQVTM, CDR2 ANQGSEA. V was clipped by 4 bases and J by 1 base, with 8 bases between them. CDR3 sequence reads: CSVANPSYEQYF. The DNA of the CDR3 is TGCAGCGTTGCAAACCCTTCCTACGAGCAGTACTTC.

This chain uses TRBV6-6 with TRBJ1-1; D gene uncertain. Germline loops: CDR1 MNHNY, CDR2 SVGAGI (reference sequence). The CDR3 covers 14 residues. Trimming removed 5 bases from V and 4 bases from J, with 14 bases in between. The CDR3 region is CASSHRGGRTEAFF. The DNA of the CDR3 is TGTGCCAGCAGTCACCGGGGTGGTCGCACTGAAGCTTTCTTT.

The chain combines TRBV10-1 with TRBJ1-1, with 9 bases that match TRBD1. The CDR3 has 15 amino acids. The J segment lost 4 bases and the V segment lost 6 bases, leaving 9 bases of the junction unmatched. Germline V gene data show CDR1 as WNHNN and CDR2 as SYGVQD (reference sequence). The CDR3: CASSPDRGGVTEAFF. The CDR3, as DNA: TGCGCCAGCAGCCCGGACAGGGGAGGGGTCACTGAAGCTTTCTTT.

The V call is TRBV7-2, the J call TRBJ1-1; D uncertain. This CDR3 is built from 13 residues. The V gene's germline CDR1 is SGHTA and CDR2 FQGNSA. V was trimmed by 5 bases and J by 6 bases, leaving 13 bases between them. The CDR3 sequence: CASSPFGGPEAFF. Here the CDR3 DNA reads TGTGCCAGCAGCCCATTCGGTGGCCCTGAAGCTTTCTTT. The full variable domain, completed using reference TRBV7-2 and TRBJ1-1, is GAGVSQSPSNKVTEKGKDVELRCDPISGHTALYWYRQSLGQGLEFLIYFQGNSAPDKSGLPSDRFSAERTGGSVSTLTIQRTQQEDSAVYLCASSPFGGPEAFFGQGTRLTVV.

There are a few counts of this clonotype. The CDR3: CASSLDIGGYGYTF. CDR3 sequence (DNA): TGTGCCAGCAGCTTAGATATTGGAGGCTATGGCTACACCTTC. The V and J genes are TRBV7-8 and TRBJ1-2; D gene ambiguous. V lost 1 base, J lost 4 bases, and 10 bases lay in between. The CDR3 is made up of 14 amino acids. Germline assignment: CDR1 SGHVS and CDR2 FQNEAQ.